The clone carrying this T cell receptor (beta chain) appeared many times. Its antigen is undetermined. Germline V gene data show CDR1 as KGHSH and CDR2 as LQKENI. This CDR3 has 13 amino acids. V lost 8 bases, J lost 0 bases, and 10 bases lay in between. At the time of active disease, bone marrow was collected from every patient. These data come from a study of read filtering for tumor transcriptome and immune sequencing. Study background: Revised staging placed about 8 patients in R-ISS I, some 17 in II, about 7 in III. Per sample, TCR-region reads ranged about 4.05 to 11 million by IR-seq, about 75 to 1273 by RNA-seq.

Molecular barcoded adaptors covering alpha/delta and beta/gamma chains were used on 400 to 450 ng RNA. TCRdb ran MiXCR on the reads and lists one entry per CDR3 protein. Among 35,000 to 40,000 distinct CDR3 sequences listed, about an eighth were seen once. Study results and limitations: Sorted CD138-negative bone marrow cells were not purified T cells.

The V call is TRBV18, the J call TRBJ1-1; a weak D match, TRBD1 (6 bases). Sequenced input: a population of CD138-negative cells sorted from bone marrow. The receptor comes from a donor aged 40 or older with multiple myeloma. CDR3 DNA: TGTGCCAGCGGGGGGGACATGAACACTGAAGCTTTCTTT. Amino acids: CASGGDMNTEAFF.